The 12 T cell receptor beta chains given below trace back to one sample, sequenced in a study of T cell clusters in autoimmune cytopenias. TRB amplification used around 0.25 ug of peripheral blood genomic DNA. TRB was amplified by touch-down multiplex PCR, primer pools A and B combined. TCRdb reprocessed the multiplex PCR reads; each CDR3 protein has one entry and no DNA is given. This listing includes nearly 7,000 distinct CDR3 sequences. This same sample was also taken into another study, of T cell repertoires in aging, cancer and after chemotherapy.

The material sequenced was peripheral blood. The receptor source for this set is a human donor in good health.

V and J are TRBV4-2 and TRBJ2-1; no DNA is available, so the TRBD2 call from TCRdb remains unchecked. Germline assignment: CDR1 LGHNA and CDR2 YNFKEQ. This CDR3 has 16 amino acids. CDR3 sequence: CASSQIRGLAGNEQFF.

This clonotype ranks as medium-sized in terms of frequency. This sequence joins TRBV6-4 and TRBJ2-7; TCRdb designates TRBD1, a call that cannot be tested without DNA. The V gene's germline CDR1 is MRHNA and CDR2 SNTAGT. The CDR3 loop spans 13 amino acids. The CDR3 reads CASTTGTAYEQYF.

According to its frequency, this clonotype is medium-sized (0.01 to 0.1%). The genes are TRBV5-4 and TRBJ2-3; TCRdb's D call, TRBD1, is unchecked because there is no DNA. This CDR3 has 15 residues. The germline gives CDR1 SGHNT, CDR2 YYREEE (reference sequence). The CDR3 protein is CASSLIKTGADTQYF.

This clonotype counts as medium-sized by frequency. This chain uses TRBV6-5 with TRBJ1-2. From germline, CDR1 is MNHEY and CDR2 SVGAGI. The CDR3 is made up of 14 amino acids. The CDR3 loop is CASSRSASNYGYTF.

This chain joins TRBV24-1 and TRBJ2-1; the TCRdb D gene call, TRBD1, has no DNA to confirm it. Germline V CDR1 and CDR2: KGHDR, SFDVKD. CDR3 length: 16 residues. CDR3: CATSDRNLDRHNEQFF.

This clonotype registers medium-sized by frequency. This chain uses TRBV18 with TRBJ2-1; TCRdb outputs TRBD2, but without DNA this stays unchecked. The CDR3 runs 16 residues. Germline V CDR1 and CDR2: KGHSH, LQKENI. CDR3 sequence reads: CASSPPGTSSYNEQFF.

The chain recombines TRBV5-1 with TRBJ2-6; the D call from TCRdb, TRBD2, cannot be confirmed without DNA. This CDR3 has 14 residues. Per the germline V gene, CDR1 is SGHRS and CDR2 is YFSETQ. CDR3 residues: CASSLGGNLYVLTF.

The V call is TRBV6-5, the J call TRBJ1-2; the TRBD1 assignment by TCRdb is unverifiable without DNA. Germline V lookup: CDR1 MNHEY, CDR2 SVGAGI. The CDR3 extends over 15 amino acids. The CDR3 reads CASSPLEGLNYGYTF.

The gene calls are TRBV11-1 and TRBJ1-3. The germline gives CDR1 SGHAT, CDR2 FQDESV (reference sequence). There are 13 residues in the CDR3. The CDR3 sequence: CASSLETGNTIYF.

By frequency, this clonotype is medium-sized. The chain uses TRBV19 and TRBJ2-7; there is no DNA to check the TCRdb D call of TRBD1. From germline, CDR1 is LNHDA and CDR2 SQIVND (reference sequence). The CDR3 length is 16 residues. The CDR3 here is CASSIAGTEKSYEQYF.

This clonotype shows up as medium-sized by frequency. J is TRBJ2-5 and V is TRBV5-4. CDR3 length: 13 amino acids. Germline CDR1 reads SGHNT; CDR2 reads YYREEE (reference sequence). The CDR3 reads CASSTALQETQYF.

Judged by frequency, this clonotype is medium-sized. CDR3 region: CASSIPLGRVDNQPQHF. This chain links TRBV19 with TRBJ1-5; TCRdb's D call of TRBD1 is untestable without DNA. CDR3 length equals 17 residues. Germline loops: CDR1 LNHDA, CDR2 SQIVND (reference sequence). Together with reference TRBV19 and TRBJ1-5, the CDR3 gives the full variable domain: DGGITQSPKYLFRKEGQNVTLSCEQNLNHDAMYWYRQDPGQGLRLIYYSQIVNDFQKGDIAEGYSVSREKKESFPLTVTSAQKNPTAFYLCASSIPLGRVDNQPQHFGDGTRLSIL.